Below, one TCR beta chain is given with its context. These data come from a study of blood T cell repertoires in COVID-19. Study background: COVID-19 samples collected from the United States, Italy and Spain covered acute and convalescent phases.

The germline V and J ends were trimmed by 1 base and 7 bases, with 10 bases remaining between them. Germline V gene sequence: CDR1 SGHVS, CDR2 FNYEAQ. The CDR3 is 14 amino acids. Original data processing: By means of reference gene primer amplification, nucleated cell counts were estimated. Sequencing was performed with immunoSEQ multiplex PCR; in TCRdb, only in-frame clones are kept and a portion is missing. V, J and clone size reflect that table, while D and trimming were determined from the DNA. Of some 56,000 clones listed, about 84% are singletons. The V gene is TRBV7-6, the J gene TRBJ1-4; D might be TRBD1 (5 bases). The specimen was peripheral blood. This receptor was taken from a woman aged 80 or over with acute or convalescent COVID-19. Here the CDR3 reads CASSLVAGIEKLFF. The CDR3, as DNA: TGTGCCAGCAGCTTAGTTGCAGGGATTGAAAAACTGTTTTTT.